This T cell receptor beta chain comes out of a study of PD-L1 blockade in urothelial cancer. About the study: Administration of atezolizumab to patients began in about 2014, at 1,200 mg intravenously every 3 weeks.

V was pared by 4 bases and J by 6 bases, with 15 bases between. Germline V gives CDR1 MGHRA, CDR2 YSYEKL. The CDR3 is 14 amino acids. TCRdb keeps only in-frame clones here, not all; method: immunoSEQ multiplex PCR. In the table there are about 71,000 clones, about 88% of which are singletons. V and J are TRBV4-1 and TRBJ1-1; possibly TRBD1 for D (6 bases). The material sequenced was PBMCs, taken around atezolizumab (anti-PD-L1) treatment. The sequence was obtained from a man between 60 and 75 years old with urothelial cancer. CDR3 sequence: CASSPTQGSAEAFF. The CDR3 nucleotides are TGCGCCAGCAGCCCAACCCAGGGGTCCGCTGAAGCTTTCTTT.